This entry features one TCR beta chain sequence. The sample originates from a study of cytomegalovirus exposure and HLA in healthy donors. The PCR had 60 Vbeta and 13 Jbeta primers. Sequencing used immunoSEQ multiplex PCR; TCRdb keeps in-frame clones, though not all of them. In the table there are some 130,000 clones, around 80% of which are singletons. The source is a female donor in good health and CMV-seropositive. Sample: PBMCs.

Written as DNA, the CDR3 is TGCGCCAGCGGGCTGAGGGACAGGGGATTAGCGGGGGACTACGAGCAGTACTTC. Amino acids: CASGLRDRGLAGDYEQYF. The genes are TRBV10-1 and TRBJ2-7, with D tentatively TRBD1 (10 bases). The CDR3 totals 18 residues. Germline V gene data show CDR1 as WNHNN and CDR2 as SYGVQD (reference sequence). V was pared by 8 bases and J by 3 bases, with 29 bases between.